This note documents a single T cell receptor (beta chain) sequence. Antigen unknown. These data belong to a study of a mutant IDH1 vaccine in newly diagnosed glioma. Study summary: Therapy received beforehand was radiotherapy, temozolomide, or both, with most patients given both. Broader study findings: The occurrence of vaccine-induced immune responses was seen in around 95% of patients.

Sequencing used immunoSEQ multiplex PCR; TCRdb keeps in-frame clones, though not all of them. The sample carries around 59,000 clones, around 90% recorded once. V was shortened by 4 bases and J by 2 bases, with 21 bases between the two germline ends. The V gene's germline CDR1 is SGHTA and CDR2 FQGNSA. This CDR3 has 17 amino acids. Time point specified: baseline, week 1 (first vaccination visit). As for treatment: pre-vaccination baseline after standard-of-care therapy. The TCR was taken from a man in his forties or fifties with glioma. The sample here was PBMCs, taken from a glioma patient treated with radiotherapy, temozolomide or both. The chain combines TRBV7-2 with TRBJ2-7, with a tentative D call TRBD2 (7 bases). CDR3 bases: TGTGCCAGCAGCTCAAGGGGGGGGGAAAGGGGAGCCTACGAGCAGTACTTC. This gives the protein CASSSRGGERGAYEQYF.